This T cell receptor beta chain stems from a study of T cells in Graves' hyperthyroidism and ophthalmopathy. A few counts support this clonotype. RNA transcripts gave rise to amplified TCR beta CDR3 regions. The HTBI primer set served for first-round RT-PCR of the TCR CDR3. One entry per CDR3 protein, called by TCRdb with MiXCR from the multiplex PCR reads. The sample shows over 650,000 distinct CDR3 sequences, over 15% of them seen only once. V lost 5 bases to trimming and J lost 3 bases; unmatched junction nucleotides: 11. The CDR3 covers 18 residues. Germline-derived CDR1 and CDR2 are SEHNR and FQNEAQ (reference sequence).

The rearrangement joins TRBV7-9 to TRBJ2-7; 15 bases align to TRBD2. The sequenced material came from blood. The source is a man aged 18 to 29 with Graves' hyperthyroidism. The CDR3 region is CASSVGLAGGTLIYEQYF. The DNA for the CDR3 is TGTGCCAGCAGCGTCGGACTAGCGGGAGGGACCCTAATCTACGAGCAGTACTTC. Full variable domain (remainder filled in from reference TRBV7-9 and TRBJ2-7): DTGVSQNPRHKITKRGQNVTFRCDPISEHNRLYWYRQTLGQGPEFLTYFQNEAQLEKSRLLSDRFSAERPKGSFSTLEIQRTEQGDSAMYLCASSVGLAGGTLIYEQYFGPGTRLTVT.